This TCR beta chain was identified in a study of T-cell reconstitution after alpha-beta-depleted transplantation in children. Library preparation (for TCRbeta) was performed with unique molecular identifiers. TCRdb fed the PCR reads into MiXCR, producing one record per CDR3 protein. Among almost 600,000 distinct CDR3 sequences listed, more than 20% were seen once. This clonotype appeared a few times. The CDR3 has 16 residues. Germline CDR1 and CDR2: MDHEN and SYDVKM. Trimming at V came to 6 bases and at J to 4 bases, leaving 9 bases not matched to a gene. The chain recombines TRBV28 with TRBJ2-2; 9 bases fit TRBD1. The sequence came from a boy under two years old with Wiskott-Aldrich syndrome, due to receive a stem cell transplant. Sequencing used PBMCs, obtained before TCRalphabeta/CD19-depleted stem cell transplant. The CDR3 DNA is TGTGCCAGCAGACACCCGGGACAGGGAGGCACCGGGGAGCTGTTTTTT. Translated, it gives CASRHPGQGGTGELFF.